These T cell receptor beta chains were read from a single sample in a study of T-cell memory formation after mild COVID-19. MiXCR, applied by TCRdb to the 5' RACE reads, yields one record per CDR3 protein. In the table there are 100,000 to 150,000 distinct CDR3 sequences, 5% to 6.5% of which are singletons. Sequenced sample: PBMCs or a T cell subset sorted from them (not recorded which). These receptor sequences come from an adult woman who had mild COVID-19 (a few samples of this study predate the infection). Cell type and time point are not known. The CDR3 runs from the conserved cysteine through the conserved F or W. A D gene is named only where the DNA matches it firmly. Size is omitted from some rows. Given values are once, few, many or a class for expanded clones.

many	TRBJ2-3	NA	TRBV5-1	TGCGCCAGCAGCATCGGACCGCTCACAGATACGCAGTATTTT	CASSIGPLTDTQYF
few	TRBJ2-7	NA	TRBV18	TGTGCCAGCTCACCACCGTCTCGCGGGAACGGCTACGAGCAGTACTTC	CASSPPSRGNGYEQYF
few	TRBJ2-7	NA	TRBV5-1	TGCGCCAGCAGCTTGGGGGTCAGGGACTACGAGCAGTACTTC	CASSLGVRDYEQYF
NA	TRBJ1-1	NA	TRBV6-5	TGTGCCAGCAGTTACCGGGGGAACACTGAAGCTTTCTTT	CASSYRGNTEAFF
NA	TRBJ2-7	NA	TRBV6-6	TGTGCCAGCAGGCTTAACATGGGTTACTACGAGCAGTACTTC	CASRLNMGYYEQYF
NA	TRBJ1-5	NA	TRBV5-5	TGTGCCAGCAGGTCCGGGGATCGCAATCAGCCCCAGCATTTT	CASRSGDRNQPQHF
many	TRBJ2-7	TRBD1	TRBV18	TGTGCCAGCAGTCCTGGGACAGGAGGCTACGAGCAGTACTTC	CASSPGTGGYEQYF
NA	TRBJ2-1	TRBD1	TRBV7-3	TGTGCCAGCAGCTTAAACCCAGGGGGCGGCTACAATGAGCAGTTCTTC	CASSLNPGGGYNEQFF
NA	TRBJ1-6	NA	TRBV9	TGTGCCAGCAGCGTAGGTGGGGGGAATTCACCCCTCCACTTT	CASSVGGGNSPLHF
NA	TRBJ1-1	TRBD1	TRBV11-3	TGTGCCAGCAGCTCGGGGACAGGGATGAACACTGAAGCTTTCTTT	CASSSGTGMNTEAFF
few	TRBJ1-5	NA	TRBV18	TGTGCCAGCTCACCCTCGGGGCCTAGCAATCAGCCCCAGCATTTT	CASSPSGPSNQPQHF
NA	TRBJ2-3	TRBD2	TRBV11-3	TGTGCCAGCAGCCGGCGGGAGACAACGCAGTATTTT	CASSRRETTQYF
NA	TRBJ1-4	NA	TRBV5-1	TGCGCCAGCAGCTTGGCCTCAACTAATGAAAAACTGTTTTTT	CASSLASTNEKLFF
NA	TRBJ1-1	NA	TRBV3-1	TGTGCCAGCAGCCAAGTTGAAAACACTGAAGCTTTCTTT	CASSQVENTEAFF
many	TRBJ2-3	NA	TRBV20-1	TGCAGTGCTAGAATCCGTGCAGATACGCAGTATTTT	CSARIRADTQYF
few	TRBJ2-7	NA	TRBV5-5	TGTGCCAGCAGCTTGGCGAGCTTCTACGAGCAGTACTTC	CASSLASFYEQYF
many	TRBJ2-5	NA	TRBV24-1	TGTGCCACCAGTTGGAGGCAAGAGACCCAGTACTTC	CATSWRQETQYF
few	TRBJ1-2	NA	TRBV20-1	TGCAGTGCTAGAGCCGGGACCTATGGCTACACCTTC	CSARAGTYGYTF
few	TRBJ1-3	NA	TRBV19	TGTGCCAGTAGTATATCAGGATCCTCTGGAAACACCATATATTTT	CASSISGSSGNTIYF
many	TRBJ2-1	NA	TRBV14	TGTGCCAGCAGCCCTCTCGACCGGGACTACAATGAGCAGTTCTTC	CASSPLDRDYNEQFF
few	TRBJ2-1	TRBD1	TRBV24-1	TGTGCCATACAGGGGGACGTTATCGATGAGCAGTTCTTC	CAIQGDVIDEQFF
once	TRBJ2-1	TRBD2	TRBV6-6	TGTGCCAGCACCCCGGGGGGGAACTACTACAGTGAGCAGTTCTTC	CASTPGGNYYSEQFF
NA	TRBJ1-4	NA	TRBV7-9	TGTGCCAGCAGCTTAGGGACGGAAAATGAAAAACTGTTTTTT	CASSLGTENEKLFF
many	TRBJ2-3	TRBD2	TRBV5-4	TGTGCCAGCAGCGGTAGCGGGGGGGCCACAGATACGCAGTATTTT	CASSGSGGATDTQYF
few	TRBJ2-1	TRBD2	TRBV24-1	TGTGCCACCAGTGATTATGGACTAGCGGGCCCTAGCCATCATGAGCAGTTCTTC	CATSDYGLAGPSHHEQFF
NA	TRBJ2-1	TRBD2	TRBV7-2	TGTGCCAGCAGCCTAACTAGCGGGCTTCTTGCCCGATTCCGCTACAATGAGCAGTTCTTC	CASSLTSGLLARFRYNEQFF
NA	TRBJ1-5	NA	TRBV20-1	TGCAGTGCGGGAAGGAGGGACAACCGGCATCAGCCCCAGCATTTT	CSAGRRDNRHQPQHF
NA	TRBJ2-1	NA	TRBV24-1	TGTGCCACCAGTGACCCTGTAAGTGAGCAGTTCTTC	CATSDPVSEQFF
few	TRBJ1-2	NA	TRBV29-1	TGCAGCGTTGAGGGCACAGACTATGCTTACTATGGCTACACCTTC	CSVEGTDYAYYGYTF
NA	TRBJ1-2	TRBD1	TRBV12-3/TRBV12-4	TGTGCCAGCAGCCGGGGACAGGGAGACTATGGCTACACCTTC	CASSRGQGDYGYTF